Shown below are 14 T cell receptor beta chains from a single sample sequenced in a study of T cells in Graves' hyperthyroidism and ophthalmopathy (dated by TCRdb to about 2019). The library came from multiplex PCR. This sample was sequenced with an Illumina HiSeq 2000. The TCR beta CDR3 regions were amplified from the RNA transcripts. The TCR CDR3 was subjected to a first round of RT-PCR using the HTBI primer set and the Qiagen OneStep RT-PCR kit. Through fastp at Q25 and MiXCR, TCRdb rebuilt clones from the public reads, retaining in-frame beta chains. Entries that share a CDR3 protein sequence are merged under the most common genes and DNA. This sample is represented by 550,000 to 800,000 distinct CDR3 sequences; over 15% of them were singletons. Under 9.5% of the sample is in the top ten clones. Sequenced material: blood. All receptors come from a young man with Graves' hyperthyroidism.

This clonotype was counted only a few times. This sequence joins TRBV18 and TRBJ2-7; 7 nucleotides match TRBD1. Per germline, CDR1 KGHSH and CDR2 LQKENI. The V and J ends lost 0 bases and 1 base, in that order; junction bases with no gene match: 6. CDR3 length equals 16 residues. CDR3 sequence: CASSPPKGAGSYEQYF. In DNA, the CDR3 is TGTGCCAGCTCACCACCAAAGGGGGCGGGTTCCTACGAGCAGTACTTC.

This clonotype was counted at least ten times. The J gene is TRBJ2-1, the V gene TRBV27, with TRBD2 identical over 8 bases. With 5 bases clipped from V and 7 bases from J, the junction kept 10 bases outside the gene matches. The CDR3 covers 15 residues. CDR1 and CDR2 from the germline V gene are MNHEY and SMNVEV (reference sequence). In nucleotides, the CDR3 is TGTGCCAGCAGTCCACCGGGACTAGGGGTTAATGAGCAGTTCTTC. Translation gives CASSPPGLGVNEQFF.

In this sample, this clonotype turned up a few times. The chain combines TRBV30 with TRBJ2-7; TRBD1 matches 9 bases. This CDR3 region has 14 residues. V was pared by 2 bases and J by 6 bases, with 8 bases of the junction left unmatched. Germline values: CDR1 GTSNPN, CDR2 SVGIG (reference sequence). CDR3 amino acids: CAWSYHRGLGEQYF. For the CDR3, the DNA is TGTGCCTGGAGTTACCACAGGGGGCTTGGCGAGCAGTACTTC.

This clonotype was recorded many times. This chain's CDR3 is CSVTASGRYETQYF. CDR3 DNA sequence: TGCAGCGTAACCGCTAGCGGGAGATATGAGACCCAGTACTTC. This rearrangement joins TRBV29-1 to TRBJ2-5; 10 positions match TRBD2. The germline V gene encodes CDR1 SQVTM and CDR2 ANQGSEA. V was pared by 6 bases and J by 5 bases, with 9 bases of the junction left unmatched. The CDR3 has 14 residues.

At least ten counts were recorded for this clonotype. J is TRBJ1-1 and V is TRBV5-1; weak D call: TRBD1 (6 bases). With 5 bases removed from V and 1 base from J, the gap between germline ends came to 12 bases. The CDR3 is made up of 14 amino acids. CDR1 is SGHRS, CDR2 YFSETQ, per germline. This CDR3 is CASRYRDQNTEAFF. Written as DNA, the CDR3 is TGCGCCAGCAGATACAGGGACCAGAACACTGAAGCTTTCTTT.

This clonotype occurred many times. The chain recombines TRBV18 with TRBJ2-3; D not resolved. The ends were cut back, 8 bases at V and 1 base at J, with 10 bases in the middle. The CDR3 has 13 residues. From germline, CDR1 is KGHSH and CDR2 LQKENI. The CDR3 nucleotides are TGTGCCAGCAGTCCCCTACGCACAGATACGCAGTATTTT. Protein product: CASSPLRTDTQYF.

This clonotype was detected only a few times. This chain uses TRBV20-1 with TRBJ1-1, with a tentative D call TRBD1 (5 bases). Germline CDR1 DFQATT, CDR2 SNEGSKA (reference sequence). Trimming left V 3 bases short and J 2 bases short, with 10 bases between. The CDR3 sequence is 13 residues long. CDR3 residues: CSARGLVNTEAFF. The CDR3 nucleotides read TGCAGTGCTAGGGGACTTGTTAACACTGAAGCTTTCTTT.

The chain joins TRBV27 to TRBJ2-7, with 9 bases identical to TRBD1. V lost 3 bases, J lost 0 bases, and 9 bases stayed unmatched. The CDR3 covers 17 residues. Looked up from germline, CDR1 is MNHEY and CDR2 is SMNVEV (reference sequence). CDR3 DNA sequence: TGTGCCAGCAGTTTCCCGGGACAGGGTCCCCTCTCCTACGAGCAGTACTTC. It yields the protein CASSFPGQGPLSYEQYF.

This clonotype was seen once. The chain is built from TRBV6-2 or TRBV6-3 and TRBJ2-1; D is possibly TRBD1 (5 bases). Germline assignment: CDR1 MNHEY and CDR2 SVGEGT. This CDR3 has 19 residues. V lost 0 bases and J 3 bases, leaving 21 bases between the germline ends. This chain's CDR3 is CASSYSFVSSQGFYNEQFF. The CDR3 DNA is TGTGCCAGCAGTTACTCCTTCGTAAGTTCTCAGGGTTTCTACAATGAGCAGTTCTTC.

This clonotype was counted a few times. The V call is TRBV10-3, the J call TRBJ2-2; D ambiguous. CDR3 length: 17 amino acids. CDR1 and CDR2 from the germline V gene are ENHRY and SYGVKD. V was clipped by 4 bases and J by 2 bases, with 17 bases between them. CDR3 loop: CAISASGETVNTGELFF. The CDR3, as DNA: TGTGCCATCAGTGCATCTGGGGAAACGGTTAACACCGGGGAGCTGTTTTTT.

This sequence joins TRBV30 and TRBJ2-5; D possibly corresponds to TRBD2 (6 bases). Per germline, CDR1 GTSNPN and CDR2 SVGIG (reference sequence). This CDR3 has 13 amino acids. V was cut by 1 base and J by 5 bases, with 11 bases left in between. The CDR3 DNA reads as TGTGCCTGGAGTGGGGGCGGGACTGAGACCCAGTACTTC. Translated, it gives CAWSGGGTETQYF.

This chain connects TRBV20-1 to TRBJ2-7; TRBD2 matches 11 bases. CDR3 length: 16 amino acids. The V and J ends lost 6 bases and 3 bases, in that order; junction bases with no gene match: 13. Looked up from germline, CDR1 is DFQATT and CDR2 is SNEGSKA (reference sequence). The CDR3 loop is CSAEAGTSGIGYEQYF. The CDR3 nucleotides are TGCAGTGCCGAGGCCGGGACTAGCGGAATAGGCTACGAGCAGTACTTC.

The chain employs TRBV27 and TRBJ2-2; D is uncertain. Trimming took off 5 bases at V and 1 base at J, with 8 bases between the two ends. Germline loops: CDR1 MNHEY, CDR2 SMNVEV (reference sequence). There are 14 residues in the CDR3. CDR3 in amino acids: CASSRYRNTGELFF. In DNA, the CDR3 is TGTGCCAGCAGTCGATACAGGAACACCGGGGAGCTGTTTTTT.

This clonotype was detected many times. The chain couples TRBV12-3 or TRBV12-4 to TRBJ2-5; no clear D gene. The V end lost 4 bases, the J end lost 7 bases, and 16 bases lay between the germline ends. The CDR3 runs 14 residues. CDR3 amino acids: CASSYGLGRMTQYF. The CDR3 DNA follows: TGTGCCAGCAGTTACGGCTTGGGCCGAATGACCCAGTACTTC.